Following are 2 T cell receptor beta chains from one sample sequenced in a study of regulatory T cells in long-lasting Graves disease. Building the TCR beta libraries relied on iRepertoire HTBI primers, and CDR3 regions underwent Arm-PCR. Each CDR3 protein gets one entry after TCRdb re-called the multiplex PCR reads with MiXCR. The table has 250,000 to 300,000 distinct CDR3 sequences, 15% to 20% seen once. Documented time point: newly diagnosed GD, antithyroid drugs for less than 3 months. Generation of the TCR library employed RNA extracted from PBMCs. The same sample was also used in a study of T cells in Graves' hyperthyroidism and ophthalmopathy.

The sample here was peripheral blood mononuclear cells (PBMCs), taken at new diagnosis, from a patient treated with antithyroid drugs. Receptors originate from a woman in her twenties or thirties with Graves disease.

Only a few counts were recorded for this clonotype. One base away lies a much larger clone, so this may be a sequencing read error. The rearrangement links TRBV9 to TRBJ2-3, with D unresolved. There are 13 residues in the CDR3. Trimming cost V 0 bases and J 2 bases, with 4 bases left between them. Germline-derived CDR1 and CDR2 are SGDLS and YYNGEE. The DNA of the CDR3 is TGTGCCAGCAGCGTAGGCCCCACAGATACGCAGTATTTT. It translates to CASSVGPTDTQYF.

The sample holds a few counts of this clonotype. A clone one base away is much larger, so this may be a read error. The chain links TRBV11-2 to TRBJ2-7; D is ambiguous. CDR3 length: 12 residues. Trimming left V 5 bases short and J 4 bases short, with 9 bases between. The V gene's germline CDR1 is SGHAT and CDR2 FQNNGV. CDR3 sequence reads: CASSMQRYEQYF. The CDR3 DNA reads as TGTGCCAGCAGCATGCAGAGGTACGAGCAGTACTTC.